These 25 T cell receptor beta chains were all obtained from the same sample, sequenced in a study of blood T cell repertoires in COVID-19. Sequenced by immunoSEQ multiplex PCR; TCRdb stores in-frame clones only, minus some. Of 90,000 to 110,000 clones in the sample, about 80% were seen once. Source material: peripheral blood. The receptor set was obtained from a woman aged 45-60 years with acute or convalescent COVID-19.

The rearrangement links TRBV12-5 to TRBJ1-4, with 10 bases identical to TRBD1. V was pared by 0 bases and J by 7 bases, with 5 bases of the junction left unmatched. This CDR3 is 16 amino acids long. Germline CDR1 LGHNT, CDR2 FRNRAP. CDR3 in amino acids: CASGLVRRTGGEKLFF. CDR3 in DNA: TGTGCTAGTGGTTTGGTACGTAGGACAGGGGGTGAAAAACTGTTTTTT. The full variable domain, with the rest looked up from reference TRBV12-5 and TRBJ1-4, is DARVTQTPRHKVTEMGQEVTMRCQPILGHNTVFWYRQTMMQGLELLAYFRNRAPLDDSGMPKDRFSAEMPDATLATLKIQPSEPRDSAVYFCASGLVRRTGGEKLFFGSGTQLSVL.

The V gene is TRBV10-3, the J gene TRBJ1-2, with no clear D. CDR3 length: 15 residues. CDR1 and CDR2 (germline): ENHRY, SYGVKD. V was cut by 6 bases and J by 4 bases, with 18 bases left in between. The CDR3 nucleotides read TGTGCCATCAGCCCCACGGGGAAACCCCTCTATGGCTACACCTTC. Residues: CAISPTGKPLYGYTF.

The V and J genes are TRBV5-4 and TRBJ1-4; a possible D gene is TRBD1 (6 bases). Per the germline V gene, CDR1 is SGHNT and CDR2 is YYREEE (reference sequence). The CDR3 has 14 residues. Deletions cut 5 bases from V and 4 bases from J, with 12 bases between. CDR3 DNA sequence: TGTGCCAGCAGTATAAGGGGGAATAATGAAAAACTGTTTTTT. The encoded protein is CASSIRGNNEKLFF.

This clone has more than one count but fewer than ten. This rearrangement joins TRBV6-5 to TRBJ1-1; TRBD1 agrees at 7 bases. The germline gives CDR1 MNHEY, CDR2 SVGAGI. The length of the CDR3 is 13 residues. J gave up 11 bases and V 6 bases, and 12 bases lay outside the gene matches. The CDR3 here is CASRGDGQAAAFF. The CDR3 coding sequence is TGTGCCAGCAGGGGGGACGGACAGGCGGCGGCTTTCTTT.

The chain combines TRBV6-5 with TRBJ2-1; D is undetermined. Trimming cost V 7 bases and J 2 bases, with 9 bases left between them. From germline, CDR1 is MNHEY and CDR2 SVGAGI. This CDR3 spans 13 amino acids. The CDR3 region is CASKNFPYNEQFF. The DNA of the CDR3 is TGTGCCAGCAAAAACTTTCCCTACAATGAGCAGTTCTTC.

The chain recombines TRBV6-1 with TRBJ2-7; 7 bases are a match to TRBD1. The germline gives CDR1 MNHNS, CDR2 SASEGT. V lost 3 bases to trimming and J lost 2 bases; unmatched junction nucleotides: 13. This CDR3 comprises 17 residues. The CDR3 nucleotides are TGTGCCAGCAGTGAGGTCAGACGCGACAGGGATGCCTACGAGCAGTACTTC. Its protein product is CASSEVRRDRDAYEQYF.

CDR3: CASSPGQAVLAEAFF. The DNA of the CDR3 is TGTGCCAGCAGCCCGGGACAGGCGGTCCTTGCTGAAGCTTTCTTT. The chain combines TRBV5-4 with TRBJ1-1; 8 nucleotides line up with TRBD1. Unmatched junction bases numbered 11, after V lost 4 bases and J lost 6 bases. The CDR3 has 15 amino acids. The V gene's germline CDR1 is SGHNT and CDR2 YYREEE (reference sequence).

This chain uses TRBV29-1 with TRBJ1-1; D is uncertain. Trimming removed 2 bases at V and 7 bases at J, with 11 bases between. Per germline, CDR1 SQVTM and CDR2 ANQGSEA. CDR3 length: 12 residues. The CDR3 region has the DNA TGCAGCGTTGAATTCAACAGTCGTGAAGCTTTCTTT. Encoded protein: CSVEFNSREAFF. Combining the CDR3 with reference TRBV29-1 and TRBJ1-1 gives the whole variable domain SAVISQKPSRDICQRGTSLTIQCQVDSQVTMMFWYRQQPGQSLTLIATANQGSEATYESGFVIDKFPISRPNLTFSTLTVSNMSPEDSSIYLCSVEFNSREAFFGQGTRLTVV.

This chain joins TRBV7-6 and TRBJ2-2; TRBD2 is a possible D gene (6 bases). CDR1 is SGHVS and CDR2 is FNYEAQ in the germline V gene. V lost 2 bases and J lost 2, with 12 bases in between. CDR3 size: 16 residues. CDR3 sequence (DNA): TGTGCCAGCAGCTTATATCAGGGAGGAAACACCGGGGAGCTGTTTTTT. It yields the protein CASSLYQGGNTGELFF.

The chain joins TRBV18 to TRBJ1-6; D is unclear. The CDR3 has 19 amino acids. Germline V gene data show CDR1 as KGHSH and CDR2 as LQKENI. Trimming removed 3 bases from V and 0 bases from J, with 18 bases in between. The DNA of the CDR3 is TGTGCCAGCTCACCCATATCGGGAGAAACGAGCTCCTATAATTCACCCCTCCACTTT. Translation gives CASSPISGETSSYNSPLHF.

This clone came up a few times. The CDR3 protein is CASSPKRGEGLRGYTF. CDR3 coding DNA: TGTGCCAGCTCACCTAAACGAGGTGAAGGATTAAGGGGCTACACCTTC. The rearrangement links TRBV18 to TRBJ1-2; D gene uncertain. Germline values: CDR1 KGHSH, CDR2 LQKENI. The CDR3 has 16 residues. V lost 3 bases, J lost 8 bases, and 22 bases lay in between. Based on the CDR3 plus reference TRBV18 and TRBJ1-2, the full variable domain is NAGVMQNPRHLVRRRGQEARLRCSPMKGHSHVYWYRQLPEEGLKFMVYLQKENIIDESGMPKERFSAEFPKEGPSILRIQQVVRGDSAAYFCASSPKRGEGLRGYTFGSGTRLTVV.

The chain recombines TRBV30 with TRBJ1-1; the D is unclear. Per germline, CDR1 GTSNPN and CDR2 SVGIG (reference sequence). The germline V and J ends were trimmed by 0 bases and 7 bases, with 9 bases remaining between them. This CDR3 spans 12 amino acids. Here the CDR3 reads CAWSVAGFEAFF. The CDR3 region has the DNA TGTGCCTGGAGTGTAGCAGGATTTGAAGCTTTCTTT.

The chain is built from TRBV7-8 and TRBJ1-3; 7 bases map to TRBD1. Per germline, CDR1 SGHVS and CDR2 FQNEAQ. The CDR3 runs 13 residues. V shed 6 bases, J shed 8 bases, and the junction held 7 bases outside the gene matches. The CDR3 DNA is TGTGCCAGCAGTCCAAACAGGGGAGACACCATATATTTT. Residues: CASSPNRGDTIYF.

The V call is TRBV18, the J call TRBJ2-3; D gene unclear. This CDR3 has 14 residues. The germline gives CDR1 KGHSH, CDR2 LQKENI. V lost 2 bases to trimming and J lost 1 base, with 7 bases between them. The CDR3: CASSPETRTDTQYF. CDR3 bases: TGTGCCAGCTCACCAGAGACTCGCACAGATACGCAGTATTTT.

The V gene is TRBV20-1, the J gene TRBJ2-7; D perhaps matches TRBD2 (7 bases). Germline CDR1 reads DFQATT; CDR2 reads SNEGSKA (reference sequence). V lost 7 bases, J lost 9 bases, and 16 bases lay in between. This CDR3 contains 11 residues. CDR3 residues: CSGLGGPWQYF. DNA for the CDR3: TGCAGTGGTTTGGGGGGGCCGTGGCAGTACTTC.

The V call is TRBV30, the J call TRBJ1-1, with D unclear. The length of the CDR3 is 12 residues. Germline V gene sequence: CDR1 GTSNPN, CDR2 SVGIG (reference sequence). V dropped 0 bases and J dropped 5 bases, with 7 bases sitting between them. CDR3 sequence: CAWSVRETEAFF. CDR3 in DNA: TGTGCCTGGAGTGTGAGGGAGACTGAAGCTTTCTTT.

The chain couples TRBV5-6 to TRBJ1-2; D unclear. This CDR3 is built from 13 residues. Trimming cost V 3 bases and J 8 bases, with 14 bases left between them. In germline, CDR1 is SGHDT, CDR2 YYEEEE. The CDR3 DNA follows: TGTGCCAGCAGCTCAACGAATAACGGGGGCTACACCTTC. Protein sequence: CASSSTNNGGYTF.

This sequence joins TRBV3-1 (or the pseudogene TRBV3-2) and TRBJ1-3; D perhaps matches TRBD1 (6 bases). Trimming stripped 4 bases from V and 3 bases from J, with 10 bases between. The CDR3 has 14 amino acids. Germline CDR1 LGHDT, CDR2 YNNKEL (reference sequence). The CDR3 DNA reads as TGTGCCAGCAGCCGACGACAGGATGGAAACACCATATATTTT. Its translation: CASSRRQDGNTIYF.

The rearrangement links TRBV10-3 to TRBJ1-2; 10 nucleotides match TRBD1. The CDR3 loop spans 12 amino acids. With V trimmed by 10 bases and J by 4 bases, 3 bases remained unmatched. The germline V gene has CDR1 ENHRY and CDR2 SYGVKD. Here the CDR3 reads CANGQGGYGYTF. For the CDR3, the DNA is TGTGCCAACGGACAGGGGGGCTATGGCTACACCTTC.

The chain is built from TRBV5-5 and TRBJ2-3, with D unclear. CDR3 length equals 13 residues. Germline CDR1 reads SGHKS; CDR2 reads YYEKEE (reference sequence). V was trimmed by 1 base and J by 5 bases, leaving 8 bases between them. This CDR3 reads CASSLMVVDTQYF. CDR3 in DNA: TGTGCCAGCAGCTTGATGGTAGTAGATACGCAGTATTTT.

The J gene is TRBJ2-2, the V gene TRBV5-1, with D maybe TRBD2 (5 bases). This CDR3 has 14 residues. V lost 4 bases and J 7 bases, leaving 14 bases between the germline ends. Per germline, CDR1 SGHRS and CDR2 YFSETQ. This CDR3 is CASSPQEGVGELFF. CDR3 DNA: TGCGCCAGCAGCCCCCAAGAGGGAGTCGGGGAGCTGTTTTTT.

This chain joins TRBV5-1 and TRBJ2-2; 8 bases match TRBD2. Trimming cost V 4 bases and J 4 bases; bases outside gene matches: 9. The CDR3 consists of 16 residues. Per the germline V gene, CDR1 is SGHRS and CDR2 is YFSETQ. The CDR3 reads CASSITSGTSTGELFF. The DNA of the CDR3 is TGCGCCAGCAGCATAACTTCCGGGACTAGCACCGGGGAGCTGTTTTTT. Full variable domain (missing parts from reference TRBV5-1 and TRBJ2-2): KAGVTQTPRYLIKTRGQQVTLSCSPISGHRSVSWYQQTPGQGLQFLFEYFSETQRNKGNFPGRFSGRQFSNSRSEMNVSTLELGDSALYLCASSITSGTSTGELFFGEGSRLTVL.

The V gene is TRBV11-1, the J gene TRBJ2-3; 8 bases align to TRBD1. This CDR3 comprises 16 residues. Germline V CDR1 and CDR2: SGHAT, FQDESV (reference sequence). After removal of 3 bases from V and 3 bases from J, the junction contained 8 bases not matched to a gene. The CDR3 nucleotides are TGTGCCAGCAGCTTGGGAAGGACAGGGTGGACAGATACGCAGTATTTT. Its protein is CASSLGRTGWTDTQYF.

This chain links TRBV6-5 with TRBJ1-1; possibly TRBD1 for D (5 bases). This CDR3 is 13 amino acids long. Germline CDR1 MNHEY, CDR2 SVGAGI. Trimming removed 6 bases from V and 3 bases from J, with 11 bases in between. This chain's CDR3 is CASRVWGDTEAFF. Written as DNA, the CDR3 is TGTGCCAGCAGGGTGTGGGGGGACACTGAAGCTTTCTTT.

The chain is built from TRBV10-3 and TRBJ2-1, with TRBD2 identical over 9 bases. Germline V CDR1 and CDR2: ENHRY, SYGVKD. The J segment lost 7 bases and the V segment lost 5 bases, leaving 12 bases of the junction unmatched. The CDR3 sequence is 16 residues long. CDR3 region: CAISPGFAGGRNEQFF. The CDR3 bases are TGTGCCATCAGTCCAGGGTTTGCGGGGGGGCGAAATGAGCAGTTCTTC.